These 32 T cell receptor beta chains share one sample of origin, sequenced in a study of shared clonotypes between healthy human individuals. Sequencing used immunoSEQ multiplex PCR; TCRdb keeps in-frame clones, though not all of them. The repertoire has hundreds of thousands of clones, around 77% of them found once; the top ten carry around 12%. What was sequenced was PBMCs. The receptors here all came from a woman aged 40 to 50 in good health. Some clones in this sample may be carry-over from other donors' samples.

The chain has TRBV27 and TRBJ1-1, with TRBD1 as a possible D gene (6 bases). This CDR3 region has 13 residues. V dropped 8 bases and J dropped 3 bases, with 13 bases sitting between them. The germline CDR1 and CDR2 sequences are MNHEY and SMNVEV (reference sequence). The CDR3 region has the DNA TGTGCCAGCGGAATCAGGGGCGACACTGAAGCTTTCTTT. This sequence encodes CASGIRGDTEAFF.

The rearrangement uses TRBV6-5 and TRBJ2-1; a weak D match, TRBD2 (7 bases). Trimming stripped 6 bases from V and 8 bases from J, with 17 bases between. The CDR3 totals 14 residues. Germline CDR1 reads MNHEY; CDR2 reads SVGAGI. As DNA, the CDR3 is TGTGCCAGCAGAAGGGGGGGCCTGGACGATGAGCAGTTCTTC. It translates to CASRRGGLDDEQFF.

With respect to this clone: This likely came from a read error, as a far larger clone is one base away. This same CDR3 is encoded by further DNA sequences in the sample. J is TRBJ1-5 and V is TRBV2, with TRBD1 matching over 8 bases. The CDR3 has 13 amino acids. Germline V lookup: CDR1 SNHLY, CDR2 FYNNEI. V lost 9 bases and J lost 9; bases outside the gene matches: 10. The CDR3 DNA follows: TGTGCCAGTCACGGGACAGGTAAGGTGCCCCAGCATTTT. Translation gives CASHGTGKVPQHF.

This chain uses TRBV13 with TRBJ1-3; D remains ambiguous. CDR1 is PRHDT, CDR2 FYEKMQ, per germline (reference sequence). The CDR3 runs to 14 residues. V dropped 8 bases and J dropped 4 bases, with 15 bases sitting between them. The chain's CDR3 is CASCTGLSGNTIYF. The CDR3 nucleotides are TGTGCCAGCTGCACGGGTCTATCAGGAAACACCATATATTTT.

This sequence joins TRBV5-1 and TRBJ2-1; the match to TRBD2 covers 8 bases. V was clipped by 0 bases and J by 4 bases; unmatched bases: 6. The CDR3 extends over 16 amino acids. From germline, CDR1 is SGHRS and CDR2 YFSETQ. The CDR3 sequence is CASSLASGRTYNEQFF. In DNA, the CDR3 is TGCGCCAGCAGCTTGGCCAGCGGGAGAACTTACAATGAGCAGTTCTTC.

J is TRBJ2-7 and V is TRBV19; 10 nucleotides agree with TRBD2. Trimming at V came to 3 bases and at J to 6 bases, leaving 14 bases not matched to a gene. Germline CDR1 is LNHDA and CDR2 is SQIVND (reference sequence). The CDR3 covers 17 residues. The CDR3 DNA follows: TGTGCCAGTAGTATCCTGTCCCTAGCGGGAGTATTCTGCGAGCAGTACTTC. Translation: CASSILSLAGVFCEQYF.

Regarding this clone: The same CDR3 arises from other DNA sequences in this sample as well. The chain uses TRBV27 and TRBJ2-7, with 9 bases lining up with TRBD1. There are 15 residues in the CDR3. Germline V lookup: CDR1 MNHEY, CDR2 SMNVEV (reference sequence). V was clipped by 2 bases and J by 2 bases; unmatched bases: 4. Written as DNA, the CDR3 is TGTGCCAGCAGTTTACGGGACAGGGTTCCCTACGAGCAGTACTTC. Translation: CASSLRDRVPYEQYF.

CDR3 sequence reads: CASSLYGAGTGELFF. The CDR3 region has the DNA TGTGCCAGCAGCTTGTACGGGGCAGGCACCGGGGAGCTGTTTTTT. The chain is built from TRBV5-4 and TRBJ2-2, with D possibly called TRBD1 or TRBD2 (5 bases each). The CDR3 spans 15 residues. CDR1 and CDR2 from the germline V gene are SGHNT and YYREEE (reference sequence). Trimming removed 1 base from V and 4 bases from J, with 11 bases in between.

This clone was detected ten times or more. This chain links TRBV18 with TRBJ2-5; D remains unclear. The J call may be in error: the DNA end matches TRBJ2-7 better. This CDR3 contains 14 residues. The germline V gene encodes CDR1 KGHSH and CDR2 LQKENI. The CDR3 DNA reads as TGTGCCAGCTCATCCGCGGACGGGTCCTACGAGCAGTACTTC. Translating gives CASSSADGSYEQYF.

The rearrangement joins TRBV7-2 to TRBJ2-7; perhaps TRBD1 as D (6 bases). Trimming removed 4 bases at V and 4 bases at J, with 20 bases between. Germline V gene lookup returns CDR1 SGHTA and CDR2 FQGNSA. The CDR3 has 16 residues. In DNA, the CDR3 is TGTGCCAGCAGCTCTGGGGTGGGCCAGGGGACGTACGAGCAGTACTTC. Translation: CASSSGVGQGTYEQYF.

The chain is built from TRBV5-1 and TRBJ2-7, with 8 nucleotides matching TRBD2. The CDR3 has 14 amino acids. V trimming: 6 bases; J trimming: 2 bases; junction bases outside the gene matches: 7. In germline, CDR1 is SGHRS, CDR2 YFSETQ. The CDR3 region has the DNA TGCGCCAGCAAGCTCTTAGCGGGACCCTACGAGCAGTACTTC. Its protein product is CASKLLAGPYEQYF.

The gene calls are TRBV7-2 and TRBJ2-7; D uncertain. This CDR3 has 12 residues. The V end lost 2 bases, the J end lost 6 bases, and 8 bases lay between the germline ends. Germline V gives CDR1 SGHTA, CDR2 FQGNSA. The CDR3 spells CASSLTYGEQYF. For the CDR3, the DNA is TGTGCCAGCAGCTTAACCTACGGCGAGCAGTACTTC.

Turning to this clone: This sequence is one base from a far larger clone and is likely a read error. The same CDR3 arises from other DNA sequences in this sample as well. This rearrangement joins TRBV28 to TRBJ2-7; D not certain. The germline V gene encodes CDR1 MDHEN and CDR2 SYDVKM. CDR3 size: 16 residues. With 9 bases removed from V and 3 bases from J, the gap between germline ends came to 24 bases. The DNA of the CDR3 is TGTGCCAGTAGCCACCCCCCGTCCTACCTTAACTACGAGCAGTACTTC. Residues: CASSHPPSYLNYEQYF.

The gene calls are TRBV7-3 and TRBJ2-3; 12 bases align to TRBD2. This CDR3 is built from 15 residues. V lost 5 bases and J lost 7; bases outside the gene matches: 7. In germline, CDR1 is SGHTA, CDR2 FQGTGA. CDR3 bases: TGTGCCAGCAGCCCGACTAGCGGGAGCTGGAATACGCAGTATTTT. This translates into CASSPTSGSWNTQYF.

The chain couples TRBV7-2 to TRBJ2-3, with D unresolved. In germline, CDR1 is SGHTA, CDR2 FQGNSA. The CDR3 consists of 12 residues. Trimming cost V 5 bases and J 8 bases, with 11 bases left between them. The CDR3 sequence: CASSQDQVTQYF. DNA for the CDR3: TGTGCCAGCAGCCAAGATCAAGTTACGCAGTATTTT.

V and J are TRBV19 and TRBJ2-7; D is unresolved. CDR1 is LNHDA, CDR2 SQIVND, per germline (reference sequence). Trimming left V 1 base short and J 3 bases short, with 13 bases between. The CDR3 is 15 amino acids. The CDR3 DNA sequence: TGTGCCAGTAGTATAGGTGGCAGATCTGTCTACGAGCAGTACTTC. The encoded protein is CASSIGGRSVYEQYF.

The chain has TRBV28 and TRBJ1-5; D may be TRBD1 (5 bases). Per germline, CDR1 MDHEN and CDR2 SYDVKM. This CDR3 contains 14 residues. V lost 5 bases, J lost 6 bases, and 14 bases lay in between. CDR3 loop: CASSGAGRAQPQHF. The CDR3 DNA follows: TGTGCCAGCAGTGGGGCAGGGAGAGCTCAGCCCCAGCATTTT.

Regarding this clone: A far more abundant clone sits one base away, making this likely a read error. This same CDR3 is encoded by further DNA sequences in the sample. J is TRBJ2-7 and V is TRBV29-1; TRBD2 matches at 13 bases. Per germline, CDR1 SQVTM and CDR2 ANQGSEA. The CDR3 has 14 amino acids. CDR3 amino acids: CRVLTSGRPGEQYF. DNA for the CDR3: TGCAGAGTCTTGACTAGCGGGAGGCCGGGGGAGCAGTACTTC.

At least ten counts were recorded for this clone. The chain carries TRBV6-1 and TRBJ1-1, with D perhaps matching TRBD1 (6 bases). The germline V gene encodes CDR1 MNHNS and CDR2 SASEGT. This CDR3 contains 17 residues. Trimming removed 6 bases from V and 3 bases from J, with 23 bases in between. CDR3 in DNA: TGTGCCAGCAGGGAATTCAGGGGAGGTCGGGTGGACACTGAAGCTTTCTTT. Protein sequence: CASREFRGGRVDTEAFF.

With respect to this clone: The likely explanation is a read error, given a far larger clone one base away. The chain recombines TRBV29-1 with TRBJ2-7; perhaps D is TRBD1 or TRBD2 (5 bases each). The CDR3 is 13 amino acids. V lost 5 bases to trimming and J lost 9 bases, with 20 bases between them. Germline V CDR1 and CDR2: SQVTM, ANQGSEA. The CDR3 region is CSVLMQGAGVQYF. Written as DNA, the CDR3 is TGCAGCGTTCTGATGCAGGGTGCGGGCGTGCAGTACTTC.

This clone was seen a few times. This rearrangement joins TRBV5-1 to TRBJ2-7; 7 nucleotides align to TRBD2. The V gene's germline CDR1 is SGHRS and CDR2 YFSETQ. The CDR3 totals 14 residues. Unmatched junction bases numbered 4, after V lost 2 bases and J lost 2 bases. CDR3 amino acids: CASSFPGTTYEQYF. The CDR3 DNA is TGCGCCAGCAGCTTCCCCGGGACTACCTACGAGCAGTACTTC.

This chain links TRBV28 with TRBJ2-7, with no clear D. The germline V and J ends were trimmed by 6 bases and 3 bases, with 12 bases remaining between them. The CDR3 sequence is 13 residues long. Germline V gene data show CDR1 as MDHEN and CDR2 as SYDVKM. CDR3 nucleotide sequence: TGTGCCAGCAGCGGACGTGGGGACTACGAGCAGTACTTC. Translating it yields CASSGRGDYEQYF.

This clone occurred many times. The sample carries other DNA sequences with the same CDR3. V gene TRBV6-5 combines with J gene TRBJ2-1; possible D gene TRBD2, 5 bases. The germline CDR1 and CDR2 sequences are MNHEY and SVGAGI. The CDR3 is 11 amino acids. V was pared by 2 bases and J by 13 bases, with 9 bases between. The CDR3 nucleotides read TGTGCCAGCAGTTACGGAGGCTCACAGTTCTTC. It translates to CASSYGGSQFF.

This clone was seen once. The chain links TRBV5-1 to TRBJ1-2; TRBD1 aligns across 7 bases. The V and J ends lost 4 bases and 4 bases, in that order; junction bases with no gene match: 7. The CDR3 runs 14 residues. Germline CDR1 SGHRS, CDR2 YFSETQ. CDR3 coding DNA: TGCGCCAGCAGCCCGGACGCAGGGGGCTATGGCTACACCTTC. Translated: CASSPDAGGYGYTF.

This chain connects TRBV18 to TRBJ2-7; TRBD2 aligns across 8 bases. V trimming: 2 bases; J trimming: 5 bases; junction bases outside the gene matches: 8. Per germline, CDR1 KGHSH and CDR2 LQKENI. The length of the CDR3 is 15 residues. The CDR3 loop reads CASSPVGLAGDEQYF. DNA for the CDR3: TGTGCCAGCTCACCAGTCGGTCTAGCGGGCGACGAGCAGTACTTC.

The CDR3 is CASSLGLGPSSLYEQYF. The CDR3 DNA reads TGTGCCAGCAGCTTAGGACTCGGTCCCTCCTCTCTCTACGAGCAGTACTTC. The chain carries TRBV7-9 and TRBJ2-7; no firm D call. V was clipped by 1 base and J by 3 bases, with 19 bases between them. The CDR3 length is 17 residues. Germline V CDR1 and CDR2: SEHNR, FQNEAQ (reference sequence).

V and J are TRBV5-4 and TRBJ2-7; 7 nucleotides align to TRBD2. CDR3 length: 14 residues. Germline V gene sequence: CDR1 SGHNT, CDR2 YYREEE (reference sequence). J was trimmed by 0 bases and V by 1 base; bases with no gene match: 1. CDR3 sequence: CASSLSGDSYEQYF. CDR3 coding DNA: TGTGCCAGCAGCTTGAGCGGGGACTCCTACGAGCAGTACTTC. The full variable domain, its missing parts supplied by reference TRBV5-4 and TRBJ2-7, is ETGVTQSPTHLIKTRGQQVTLRCSSQSGHNTVSWYQQALGQGPQFIFQYYREEENGRGNFPPRFSGLQFPNYSSELNVNALELDDSALYLCASSLSGDSYEQYFGPGTRLTVT.

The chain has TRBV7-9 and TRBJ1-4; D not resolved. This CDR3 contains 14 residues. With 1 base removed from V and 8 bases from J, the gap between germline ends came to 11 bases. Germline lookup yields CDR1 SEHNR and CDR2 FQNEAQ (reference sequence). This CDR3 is CASSLVTEGEKLFF. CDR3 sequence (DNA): TGTGCCAGCAGCTTAGTGACCGAAGGGGAAAAACTGTTTTTT.

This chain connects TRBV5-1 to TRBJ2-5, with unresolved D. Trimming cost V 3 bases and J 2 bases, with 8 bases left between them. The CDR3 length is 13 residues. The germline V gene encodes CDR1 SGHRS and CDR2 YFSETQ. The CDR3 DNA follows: TGCGCCAGCAGCTCGGGTCCTCAAGAGACCCAGTACTTC. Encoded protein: CASSSGPQETQYF. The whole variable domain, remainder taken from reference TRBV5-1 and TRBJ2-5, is KAGVTQTPRYLIKTRGQQVTLSCSPISGHRSVSWYQQTPGQGLQFLFEYFSETQRNKGNFPGRFSGRQFSNSRSEMNVSTLELGDSALYLCASSSGPQETQYFGPGTRLLVL.

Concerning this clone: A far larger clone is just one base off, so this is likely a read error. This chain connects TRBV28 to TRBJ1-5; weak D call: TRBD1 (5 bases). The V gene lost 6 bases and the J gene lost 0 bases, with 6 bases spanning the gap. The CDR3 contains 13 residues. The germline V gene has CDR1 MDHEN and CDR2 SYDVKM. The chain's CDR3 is CASRQDSNQPQHF. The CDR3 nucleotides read TGTGCCAGCAGACAGGATAGCAATCAGCCCCAGCATTTT.

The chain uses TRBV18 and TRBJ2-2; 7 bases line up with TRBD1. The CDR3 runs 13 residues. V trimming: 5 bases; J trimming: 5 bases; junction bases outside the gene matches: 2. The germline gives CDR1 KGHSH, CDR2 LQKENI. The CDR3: CASSGTETGELFF. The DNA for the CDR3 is TGTGCCAGCTCAGGGACAGAAACCGGGGAGCTGTTTTTT.

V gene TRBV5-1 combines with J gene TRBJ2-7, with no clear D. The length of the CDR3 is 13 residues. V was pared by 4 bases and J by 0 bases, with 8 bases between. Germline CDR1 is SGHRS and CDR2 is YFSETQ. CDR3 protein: CASSVGTSYEQYF. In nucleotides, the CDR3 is TGCGCCAGCAGCGTCGGCACCTCCTACGAGCAGTACTTC.